Listed below are T cell receptor beta chains from one sample, sequenced in a study of cytomegalovirus exposure and HLA in healthy donors. Method: immunoSEQ multiplex PCR; TCRdb's copy keeps in-frame clones and lacks some. The repertoire holds under 130,000 clones, with around three quarters as singletons. Sequencing input: PBMCs. Receptor source: a man in his forties or fifties in good health and CMV-seropositive. The CDR3 runs from the conserved cysteine through the conserved F or W. D genes are given only for firm matches. Some rows mark clone size as missing; the rest say once, few, many or name a class of expanded clone.

v_gene: TRBV9; j_gene: TRBJ2-3; abundance: .; d_gene: TRBD2; CDR3aa: CASSVLAGVTDTQYF; CDR3nt: TGTGCCAGCAGCGTACTAGCGGGAGTAACAGATACGCAGTATTTT
v_gene: TRBV28; j_gene: TRBJ2-5; abundance: few; d_gene: .; CDR3aa: CASSLRQTQETQYF; CDR3nt: TGTGCCAGCAGTTTGAGACAGACCCAAGAGACCCAGTACTTC
v_gene: TRBV6-6; j_gene: TRBJ1-2; abundance: .; d_gene: .; CDR3aa: CASIKGVGYGYTF; CDR3nt: TGTGCCAGCATAAAGGGGGTCGGCTATGGCTACACCTTC
v_gene: TRBV11-2; j_gene: TRBJ2-7; abundance: .; d_gene: TRBD1; CDR3aa: CASSLDLVQGRREQYF; CDR3nt: TGTGCCAGCAGCTTAGATCTGGTACAGGGGAGACGCGAGCAGTACTTC
v_gene: TRBV9; j_gene: TRBJ2-3; abundance: few; d_gene: .; CDR3aa: CASSGGGALADTQYF; CDR3nt: TGTGCCAGCAGCGGTGGAGGGGCCCTGGCAGATACGCAGTATTTT
v_gene: TRBV9; j_gene: TRBJ2-2; abundance: .; d_gene: TRBD2; CDR3aa: CASSVYASGRPSNTGELFF; CDR3nt: TGTGCCAGCAGCGTATATGCTAGCGGGAGGCCCTCGAACACCGGGGAGCTGTTTTTT
v_gene: TRBV5-1; j_gene: TRBJ2-7; abundance: .; d_gene: .; CDR3aa: CASSMAPGSTIEQYF; CDR3nt: TGCGCCAGCAGCATGGCCCCGGGATCCACCATCGAGCAGTACTTC
v_gene: TRBV7-2; j_gene: TRBJ2-3; abundance: once; d_gene: TRBD2; CDR3aa: CASSLSGREVDTQYF; CDR3nt: TGTGCCAGCAGCTTAAGCGGGAGGGAGGTAGATACGCAGTATTTT
v_gene: TRBV6-5; j_gene: TRBJ1-5; abundance: .; d_gene: TRBD1; CDR3aa: CASSYGQGRQPQHF; CDR3nt: TGTGCCAGCAGTTACGGACAGGGAAGACAGCCCCAGCATTTT
v_gene: TRBV5-4; j_gene: TRBJ1-5; abundance: once; d_gene: TRBD1; CDR3aa: CASSQDGQAGQPQHF; CDR3nt: TGTGCCAGCAGCCAGGACGGACAGGCAGGGCAGCCCCAGCATTTT
v_gene: TRBV19; j_gene: TRBJ2-1; abundance: .; d_gene: .; CDR3aa: CASSMGPPRNEQFF; CDR3nt: TGTGCCAGCAGCATGGGGCCTCCTCGCAATGAGCAGTTCTTC
v_gene: TRBV29-1; j_gene: TRBJ2-7; abundance: .; d_gene: TRBD2; CDR3aa: CSTGTSLSEQYF; CDR3nt: TGCAGCACCGGGACTAGTTTATCCGAGCAGTACTTC
v_gene: TRBV5-4; j_gene: TRBJ2-2; abundance: .; d_gene: .; CDR3aa: CASSFNRAPGELFF; CDR3nt: TGTGCCAGCAGCTTTAACAGGGCACCCGGGGAGCTGTTTTTT
v_gene: TRBV23-1; j_gene: TRBJ1-5; abundance: once; d_gene: TRBD1; CDR3aa: CASSQGTGGGNQPQHF; CDR3nt: TGCGCCAGCAGTCAAGGGACAGGGGGCGGCAATCAGCCCCAGCATTTT
v_gene: TRBV28; j_gene: TRBJ2-7; abundance: .; d_gene: .; CDR3aa: CASSLWGTSSYEQYF; CDR3nt: TGTGCCAGCAGTTTATGGGGGACTTCTTCCTACGAGCAGTACTTC
v_gene: TRBV6-5; j_gene: TRBJ2-5; abundance: .; d_gene: TRBD1; CDR3aa: CASSYSRDRQETQYF; CDR3nt: TGTGCCAGCAGTTACTCTCGGGACAGACAAGAGACCCAGTACTTC
v_gene: TRBV19; j_gene: TRBJ1-6; abundance: few; d_gene: TRBD1; CDR3aa: CASTSWTGETSPLHF; CDR3nt: TGTGCCAGTACCAGCTGGACAGGGGAGACTTCACCCCTCCACTTT
v_gene: TRBV7-2; j_gene: TRBJ2-1; abundance: .; d_gene: .; CDR3aa: CASSSTSYNEQFF; CDR3nt: TGTGCCAGCAGCTCTACTAGTTACAATGAGCAGTTCTTC
v_gene: TRBV30; j_gene: TRBJ2-3; abundance: .; d_gene: .; CDR3aa: CAHQYGGGGTQYF; CDR3nt: TGTGCCCATCAGTACGGGGGCGGGGGTACGCAGTATTTT
v_gene: TRBV9; j_gene: TRBJ2-7; abundance: .; d_gene: .; CDR3aa: CASSPRHALYEQYF; CDR3nt: TGTGCCAGCAGCCCAAGACATGCCCTCTACGAGCAGTACTTC
v_gene: TRBV4-1; j_gene: TRBJ2-7; abundance: .; d_gene: TRBD2; CDR3aa: CASSQATEGLAPHEQYF; CDR3nt: TGCGCCAGCAGCCAGGCTACGGAGGGACTAGCCCCTCACGAGCAGTACTTC
v_gene: TRBV2; j_gene: TRBJ2-1; abundance: .; d_gene: .; CDR3aa: CASSEGGNEQFF; CDR3nt: TGTGCCAGCAGTGAAGGAGGGAATGAGCAGTTCTTC
v_gene: TRBV5-1; j_gene: TRBJ2-5; abundance: .; d_gene: TRBD1; CDR3aa: CASTQGQNQETQYF; CDR3nt: TGCGCCAGCACCCAGGGACAGAACCAAGAGACCCAGTACTTC
v_gene: TRBV7-8; j_gene: TRBJ2-7; abundance: .; d_gene: .; CDR3aa: CASGREYEQYF; CDR3nt: TGTGCCAGCGGCCGGGAGTACGAGCAGTACTTC
v_gene: TRBV5-1; j_gene: TRBJ2-1; abundance: once; d_gene: TRBD1; CDR3aa: CASSLGDSHNEQFF; CDR3nt: TGCGCCAGCAGCTTGGGGGACAGCCACAATGAGCAGTTCTTC
v_gene: TRBV27; j_gene: TRBJ2-5; abundance: .; d_gene: .; CDR3aa: CASSLWGGTQYF; CDR3nt: TGTGCCAGCAGTTTATGGGGCGGGACCCAGTACTTC
v_gene: TRBV6-1; j_gene: TRBJ2-3; abundance: once; d_gene: .; CDR3aa: CASTITDTQYF; CDR3nt: TGTGCCAGCACCATCACAGATACGCAGTATTTT
v_gene: TRBV5-8; j_gene: TRBJ1-5; abundance: .; d_gene: .; CDR3aa: CASSLAGDRDQPQHF; CDR3nt: TGTGCCAGCAGCTTGGCAGGTGACAGAGATCAGCCCCAGCATTTT
v_gene: TRBV11-2; j_gene: TRBJ2-5; abundance: .; d_gene: .; CDR3aa: CASSQGGPGIRETQYF; CDR3nt: TGTGCCAGCAGCCAGGGGGGACCTGGGATACGAGAGACCCAGTACTTC
v_gene: TRBV30; j_gene: TRBJ2-7; abundance: .; d_gene: TRBD2; CDR3aa: CAWSVSSGSYEQYF; CDR3nt: TGTGCCTGGAGTGTAAGTAGCGGGAGCTACGAGCAGTACTTC
v_gene: TRBV11-2; j_gene: TRBJ2-1; abundance: .; d_gene: TRBD2; CDR3aa: CASSIGTSGSKQFF; CDR3nt: TGTGCCAGCAGCATCGGGACTAGCGGGAGTAAGCAGTTCTTC
v_gene: TRBV27; j_gene: TRBJ2-2; abundance: few; d_gene: TRBD2; CDR3aa: CASNHAPLAGGSTGELFF; CDR3nt: TGTGCCAGCAACCATGCCCCCCTAGCGGGAGGGTCTACCGGGGAGCTGTTTTTT
v_gene: TRBV7-2; j_gene: TRBJ2-2; abundance: .; d_gene: TRBD2; CDR3aa: CASSQSSGNTGELFF; CDR3nt: TGTGCCAGCAGCCAATCTAGCGGAAACACCGGGGAGCTGTTTTTT
v_gene: TRBV10-3; j_gene: TRBJ1-1; abundance: .; d_gene: TRBD1; CDR3aa: CAIRPGQAVNGAFF; CDR3nt: TGTGCCATCAGGCCGGGACAGGCGGTGAACGGAGCTTTCTTT
v_gene: TRBV5-1; j_gene: TRBJ1-1; abundance: .; d_gene: TRBD1; CDR3aa: CASSLSGTGGTEAFF; CDR3nt: TGCGCCAGCAGCTTGTCGGGGACAGGGGGAACTGAAGCTTTCTTT
v_gene: TRBV2; j_gene: TRBJ2-1; abundance: .; d_gene: TRBD2; CDR3aa: CASNPLAGEADEQFF; CDR3nt: TGTGCCAGCAACCCACTAGCGGGAGAAGCCGATGAGCAGTTCTTC
v_gene: TRBV11-1; j_gene: TRBJ2-7; abundance: .; d_gene: TRBD2; CDR3aa: CASSLGGGAYEQYF; CDR3nt: TGTGCCAGCAGCTTGGGGGGGGGAGCCTACGAGCAGTACTTC
v_gene: TRBV7-9; j_gene: TRBJ2-5; abundance: .; d_gene: TRBD2; CDR3aa: CASSRGLAGPSQETQYF; CDR3nt: TGTGCCAGCAGCCGAGGACTAGCGGGACCGTCACAAGAGACCCAGTACTTC
v_gene: TRBV28; j_gene: TRBJ2-1; abundance: once; d_gene: TRBD2; CDR3aa: CASSYPRLAGVNNEQFF; CDR3nt: TGTGCCAGCAGTTACCCGAGACTAGCGGGAGTAAACAATGAGCAGTTCTTC
v_gene: TRBV10-2; j_gene: TRBJ1-6; abundance: .; d_gene: TRBD1; CDR3aa: CASSSSGTEYSPLHF; CDR3nt: TGCGCCAGCAGTTCGTCGGGGACAGAATATTCACCCCTCCACTTT
v_gene: TRBV7-3; j_gene: TRBJ2-2; abundance: .; d_gene: .; CDR3aa: CAGSPPEKAWELFF; CDR3nt: TGTGCCGGCAGCCCTCCCGAAAAAGCGTGGGAGCTGTTTTTT